Listed below are T cell receptor beta chains from one sample, sequenced in a study of CD8+ T cells in alopecia areata. Measured with immunoSEQ multiplex PCR; TCRdb has only the in-frame clones, and not every one. The data show more than 100,000 clones, 85% to 90% seen once. The sequencing here drew on CD8+ T cells sorted from blood, taken at roughly week 30, from a patient treated with tofacitinib. The origin of the receptors is a human donor with alopecia areata. CDR3s include the opening cysteine and the closing phenylalanine or tryptophan. A D gene is named only where the DNA matches it firmly.

TRBJ2-7 NA TRBV27 TGTGCCAGCAGTTTATCCGGTCTAAATGCCTACGAGCAGTACTTC CASSLSGLNAYEQYF
TRBJ2-1 TRBD1 TRBV14 TGTGCCAGCAGCCACCGGGACAGGGAATACAATGAGCAGTTCTTC CASSHRDREYNEQFF
TRBJ1-1 NA TRBV30 TGTGCCTGGGAGCAAGAAAACACTGAAGCTTTCTTT CAWEQENTEAFF
TRBJ2-7 TRBD1 TRBV6-6 TGTGCCAGCACCCAAACGGGACAGTACTACGAGCAGTACTTC CASTQTGQYYEQYF
TRBJ2-1 NA TRBV7-9 TGTGCCAGCAGCTACGAGGGGGGAATGAGGAACAATGAGCAGTTCTTC CASSYEGGMRNNEQFF
TRBJ2-1 TRBD1 TRBV29-1 TGCAGCGTTGAAGGGCGCAGGGGGTTCGAGGGCTCCTACAATGAGCAGTTCTTC CSVEGRRGFEGSYNEQFF
TRBJ2-6 NA TRBV27 TGTGCCAGCAGATCAATGAGGGCCAACGTCCTGACTTTC CASRSMRANVLTF
TRBJ2-5 NA TRBV19 TGTGCCAGTAGTCTCCGGGACCGTTGGGCAGAGACCCAGTACTTC CASSLRDRWAETQYF
TRBJ2-7 NA TRBV5-6 TGTGCCAGCAGCTTGGGCAGCTCCTACGAGCAGTACTTC CASSLGSSYEQYF
TRBJ2-7 TRBD2 TRBV7-2 TGTGCCATACTAGCGGGGGGGTACGAGCAGTACTTC CAILAGGYEQYF
TRBJ2-7 NA TRBV5-4 TGTGCCAGCAGCTCAAGCTCCTACGAGCAGTACTTC CASSSSSYEQYF
TRBJ2-5 TRBD1 TRBV15 TGTGCCACCAGCAGCCACTCGGGACAGGGAGAGACCCAGTACTTC CATSSHSGQGETQYF
TRBJ2-7 NA TRBV29-1 TGCAGCGTTCAAGTCGGGGGCTACGAGCAGTACTTC CSVQVGGYEQYF
TRBJ2-3 TRBD1 TRBV30 TGTGCCTGGATCGCCGGGACAGTCCCCACAGATACGCAGTATTTT CAWIAGTVPTDTQYF
TRBJ2-7 TRBD1 TRBV19 TGTGCCAGTAGTATTCAAGACAGGGATCACGAGCAGTACTTC CASSIQDRDHEQYF
TRBJ2-1 NA TRBV5-1 TGCGCCAGCGGTGGGAACAATGAGCAGTTCTTC CASGGNNEQFF
TRBJ1-1 NA TRBV9 TGTGCCAGCAGCCTCCACCGTAGCCTCGGGGCTGAAGCTTTCTTT CASSLHRSLGAEAFF
TRBJ2-7 NA TRBV2 TGTGCCAGCAGTGAGGAAAGCTCCTACGAGCAGTACTTC CASSEESSYEQYF
TRBJ1-5 NA TRBV7-9 TGTGCCAGCAGCTTAGCTACCGTAGGGAATCAGCCCCAGCATTTT CASSLATVGNQPQHF
TRBJ2-5 TRBD1 TRBV6-6 TGTGCCAGCAGTTACTCAGGGACAGGGGTGGGAGAGACCCAGTACTTC CASSYSGTGVGETQYF
TRBJ2-5 NA TRBV5-1 TGCGCCAGCAGCTTGGAACCTCAAGAGACCCAGTACTTC CASSLEPQETQYF
TRBJ1-1 NA TRBV29-1 TGCAGCGTTGGTGAAGCTTTCTTT CSVGEAFF
TRBJ2-2 TRBD1 TRBV7-7 TGTGCTAGCAGCTTAGCAACAGGGGTTGGCGGGGAGCTGTTTTTT CASSLATGVGGELFF
TRBJ2-3 TRBD2 TRBV9 TGTGCCAGCAGCGTAGCGGGAGGGAGGACAGATACGCAGTATTTT CASSVAGGRTDTQYF
TRBJ2-2 NA TRBV5-1 TGCGCCAGCAGCAGCGGGACATCCTTGAGCGGGGAGCTGTTTTTT CASSSGTSLSGELFF
TRBJ1-1 NA TRBV13 TGTGCCAGCAGCGTAGGATCTACTGAAGCTTTCTTT CASSVGSTEAFF
TRBJ2-7 NA TRBV28 TGTGCCAGCAGTTTAATGGGAGCGAACGAGCAGTACTTC CASSLMGANEQYF
TRBJ2-5 TRBD2 TRBV5-1 TGCGCCAGCAGCAGGACTAGCGGGATGGAGACCCAGTACTTC CASSRTSGMETQYF
TRBJ2-7 NA TRBV11-2 TGTGCCAGCAGCTTGGGGCAGATCGAGCAGTACTTC CASSLGQIEQYF
TRBJ2-3 NA TRBV4-1 TGCGCCAGCAGCCAAGAGGGTGGAGATACGCAGTATTTT CASSQEGGDTQYF